Presented here are 23 T cell receptor beta chains from one specimen sequenced in a study of T cells in Graves' hyperthyroidism and ophthalmopathy. Amplification of TCR beta CDR3 regions used RNA as the template. Carried out on the TCR CDR3, a first-round RT-PCR used the HTBI primer set. TCRdb reanalysed the multiplex PCR reads using MiXCR and keeps one entry per CDR3 protein. In the table there are approximately 420,000 distinct CDR3 sequences, 14% to 15% of which are singletons. Material for sequencing was blood. These receptors all come from a woman in her 30s with Graves' hyperthyroidism.

This clonotype was counted at least ten times. V usage is TRBV28 and J usage is TRBJ2-7; 11 nucleotides match TRBD2. Germline-derived CDR1 and CDR2 are MDHEN and SYDVKM. The junction had 3 bases not matched to a gene; V was cut back by 6 bases and J by 2 bases. The CDR3 spans 14 residues. CDR3 loop: CASRLAGVTYEQYF. The CDR3 DNA is TGTGCCAGCAGACTAGCGGGAGTTACCTACGAGCAGTACTTC.

This clonotype was counted at least ten times. This chain connects TRBV7-9 to TRBJ2-3, with D unresolved. The germline V gene encodes CDR1 SEHNR and CDR2 FQNEAQ (reference sequence). With 5 bases removed from V and 2 bases from J, the gap between germline ends came to 11 bases. The CDR3 extends over 14 amino acids. For the CDR3, the DNA is TGTGCCAGCAGCATACAAATTTCCACAGATACGCAGTATTTT. Translating it yields CASSIQISTDTQYF.

The gene calls are TRBV5-1 and TRBJ1-1; the match to TRBD1 covers 9 bases. The germline V gene has CDR1 SGHRS and CDR2 YFSETQ. V was pared by 1 base and J by 4 bases, with 23 bases of the junction left unmatched. This CDR3 region has 21 residues. CDR3 in amino acids: CASSLSFRRGDRDRSGTEAFF. In nucleotides, the CDR3 is TGCGCCAGCAGCTTGTCTTTTAGGCGCGGGGACAGGGATAGATCAGGCACTGAAGCTTTCTTT.

This clonotype was observed at least ten times. V and J are TRBV5-1 and TRBJ2-7, with 11 bases matching TRBD1. Unmatched junction bases numbered 4, after V lost 3 bases and J lost 2 bases. From germline, CDR1 is SGHRS and CDR2 YFSETQ. The length of the CDR3 is 15 residues. CDR3 nucleotide sequence: TGCGCCAGCAGCTGGGGACAGGGGGTTACCTACGAGCAGTACTTC. It encodes CASSWGQGVTYEQYF.

The gene calls are TRBV24-1 and TRBJ2-7; D might be TRBD2 (6 bases). Germline V gene sequence: CDR1 KGHDR, CDR2 SFDVKD. This CDR3 has 15 amino acids. Trimming cost V 2 bases and J 6 bases, with 16 bases left between them. CDR3 amino acids: CATSDSRDGGLEQYF. Written as DNA, the CDR3 is TGTGCCACCAGTGATTCCCGGGACGGGGGTCTCGAGCAGTACTTC.

The CDR3, as DNA: TGTGCCAGCAGTTTAGTAGGGGTCGCAGATACGCAGTATTTT. It specifies CASSLVGVADTQYF. The V and J genes are TRBV12-3 or TRBV12-4 and TRBJ2-3; perhaps TRBD1 as D (5 bases). CDR3 size: 14 residues. V was pared by 1 base and J by 4 bases, with 9 bases between.

This sequence joins TRBV29-1 and TRBJ2-1; 7 nucleotides line up with TRBD2. Germline V gene data show CDR1 as SQVTM and CDR2 as ANQGSEA. V gave up 6 bases and J gave up 6 bases; unmatched junction bases: 17. This CDR3 is built from 16 residues. In DNA form, the CDR3 reads TGCAGCGTCGCCCCCGTGGGCGGGAGACGGCCCAATGAGCAGTTCTTC. Amino acids: CSVAPVGGRRPNEQFF.

The V call is TRBV6-1, the J call TRBJ1-1; no clear D. Germline loops: CDR1 MNHNS, CDR2 SASEGT. The CDR3 length is 13 residues. The ends were cut back, 2 bases at V and 1 base at J, with 5 bases in the middle. The CDR3 DNA is TGTGCCAGCAGTGAAATTACGAACACTGAAGCTTTCTTT. This gives the protein CASSEITNTEAFF.

V is TRBV20-1 and J is TRBJ2-7, with D perhaps matching TRBD1 (5 bases). Per germline, CDR1 DFQATT and CDR2 SNEGSKA (reference sequence). Trimming pared 0 bases from V and 0 bases from J, leaving 12 bases between. The CDR3 contains 15 residues. Here the CDR3 DNA reads TGCAGTGCTAGAGATATGACAGAAAGCTCCTACGAGCAGTACTTC. Amino acids: CSARDMTESSYEQYF.

This clonotype was recorded at least ten times. The genes are TRBV9 and TRBJ1-2, with 10 bases aligning to TRBD1. The CDR3 contains 15 residues. J was trimmed by 6 bases and V by 0 bases; bases with no gene match: 5. The germline V gene encodes CDR1 SGDLS and CDR2 YYNGEE. The CDR3 spells CASSVGQGARDGYTF. CDR3 DNA sequence: TGTGCCAGCAGCGTAGGACAGGGGGCGCGAGATGGCTACACCTTC.

This chain connects TRBV20-1 to TRBJ2-1, with TRBD1 matching 12 bases. J lost 4 bases, V lost 6 bases, and 16 bases had no gene match. CDR1 is DFQATT, CDR2 SNEGSKA, per germline (reference sequence). The CDR3 has 18 amino acids. The CDR3, as DNA: TGCAGTGCAAAGTACTGGGACAGGGGGCGTGAGGCGTACAATGAGCAGTTCTTC. Its translation is CSAKYWDRGREAYNEQFF.

This clonotype has ten or more counts. DNA of the CDR3: TGTGCCAGCATTGAACAGGGGGCGAGCTATGGCTACACCTTC. Translating it yields CASIEQGASYGYTF. This rearrangement joins TRBV12-3 or TRBV12-4 to TRBJ1-2; 9 nucleotides match TRBD1. The junction had 7 bases not matched to a gene; V was cut back by 7 bases and J by 4 bases. The CDR3 runs 14 residues.

This clonotype was observed at least ten times. The rearrangement joins TRBV30 to TRBJ2-7; D ambiguous. Trimming cost V 4 bases and J 4 bases, with 14 bases left between them. The CDR3 length is 13 residues. In germline, CDR1 is GTSNPN, CDR2 SVGIG (reference sequence). The CDR3 DNA reads TGTGCCTGGATAGACGGCCCCCTTTACGAGCAGTACTTC. Protein product: CAWIDGPLYEQYF.

This clonotype has at least ten counts. The chain combines TRBV6-5 with TRBJ2-1, with 9 positions matching TRBD1. V dropped 4 bases and J dropped 8; count of bases not matched to a gene: 3. Germline CDR1 and CDR2: MNHEY and SVGAGI. This CDR3 region has 13 residues. This CDR3 reads CASSWDRVDEQFF. The CDR3 coding sequence is TGTGCCAGCAGTTGGGACAGGGTTGATGAGCAGTTCTTC.

This clonotype showed up many times. The rearrangement uses TRBV20-1 and TRBJ1-2, with 8 bases that match TRBD1. With V trimmed by 1 base and J by 5 bases, 0 bases remained unmatched. Germline CDR1 DFQATT, CDR2 SNEGSKA (reference sequence). This CDR3 contains 12 residues. The CDR3 here is CSARGQGYGYTF. In DNA, the CDR3 is TGCAGTGCTAGAGGACAGGGGTATGGCTACACCTTC.

This chain joins TRBV19 and TRBJ2-6, with D unclear. V was trimmed by 1 base and J by 1 base, leaving 5 bases between them. Per germline, CDR1 LNHDA and CDR2 SQIVND (reference sequence). The CDR3 sequence is 15 residues long. The CDR3: CASSIGGSGANVLTF. For the CDR3, the DNA is TGTGCCAGTAGTATAGGTGGGTCTGGGGCCAACGTCCTGACTTTC. Together with reference TRBV19 and TRBJ2-6, the CDR3 gives the full variable domain: DGGITQSPKYLFRKEGQNVTLSCEQNLNHDAMYWYRQDPGQGLRLIYYSQIVNDFQKGDIAEGYSVSREKKESFPLTVTSAQKNPTAFYLCASSIGGSGANVLTFGAGSRLTVL.

This clonotype was observed many times. The rearrangement joins TRBV6-5 to TRBJ2-3, with TRBD2 as a possible D gene (5 bases). The germline V gene encodes CDR1 MNHEY and CDR2 SVGAGI. The germline V and J ends were trimmed by 2 bases and 5 bases, with 5 bases remaining between them. The CDR3 runs to 12 residues. The CDR3 here is CASSYRGDTQYF. The CDR3 nucleotides are TGTGCCAGCAGTTACCGGGGAGATACGCAGTATTTT.

The chain employs TRBV29-1 and TRBJ1-1, with 7 bases that match TRBD1. Germline V gives CDR1 SQVTM, CDR2 ANQGSEA. Trimming cost V 7 bases and J 0 bases; bases outside gene matches: 8. CDR3 length equals 14 residues. This CDR3 is CSAMDRLMNTEAFF. The CDR3 DNA sequence: TGCAGCGCCATGGACAGGCTAATGAACACTGAAGCTTTCTTT. Looking up the rest from reference TRBV29-1 and TRBJ1-1 gives the full variable domain: SAVISQKPSRDICQRGTSLTIQCQVDSQVTMMFWYRQQPGQSLTLIATANQGSEATYESGFVIDKFPISRPNLTFSTLTVSNMSPEDSSIYLCSAMDRLMNTEAFFGQGTRLTVV.

Of note for this clonotype: This may be a read error, as it is one base from a much larger clone. This is likely a read error, given that the CDR3 carries no conserved phenylalanine or tryptophan at its end. V is TRBV28 and J is TRBJ2-3, with TRBD1 matching over 8 bases. V shed 5 bases and J 5 bases; nucleotides not matched to a gene: 6. The germline V gene encodes CDR1 MDHEN and CDR2 SYDVKM. CDR3 size: 14 residues. This CDR3 is CASSPPDRGDTQYS. The CDR3 nucleotides are TGTGCCAGCAGTCCTCCAGACAGGGGAGATACGCAGTATTCT.

This clonotype came up a few times. This chain connects TRBV20-1 to TRBJ2-2; 14 positions agree with TRBD2. The CDR3 totals 16 residues. Per germline, CDR1 DFQATT and CDR2 SNEGSKA (reference sequence). The ends lost 0 bases at V and 5 bases at J; junction bases unmatched: 2. The CDR3 here is CSAREGTSGSTGELFF. The CDR3 nucleotides read TGCAGTGCTAGAGAAGGGACTAGCGGGAGTACCGGGGAGCTGTTTTTT.

The chain employs TRBV28 and TRBJ2-5; 9 nucleotides agree with TRBD2. The CDR3 totals 16 residues. Losses at the gene ends were 1 base for V and 1 base for J; bases not matched to a gene: 4. Germline V gene data show CDR1 as MDHEN and CDR2 as SYDVKM. Here the CDR3 reads CASSLFSGRIQETQYF. Here the CDR3 DNA reads TGTGCCAGCAGTTTATTCAGCGGGAGGATCCAAGAGACCCAGTACTTC.

This clonotype was counted a single time. Possible read error: a much larger clone is one base away. The gene calls are TRBV24-1 and TRBJ2-2; 11 positions agree with TRBD2. Trimming cost V 3 bases and J 3 bases; bases outside gene matches: 8. CDR1 and CDR2 from the germline V gene are KGHDR and SFDVKD. CDR3 length equals 18 residues. The CDR3 DNA reads TGTGCCACCAGTGATGCTCCTAGCGGGAGGCAGGACACCGGGGAGCTGTTTTTT. This codes for CATSDAPSGRQDTGELFF.

The sample holds many counts of this clonotype. The CDR3 nucleotides read TGTGCCAGCAGCTTAGTAGTCTACGAGCAGTACTTC. Its translation is CASSLVVYEQYF. The chain couples TRBV7-2 to TRBJ2-7, with D uncertain. Germline V lookup: CDR1 SGHTA, CDR2 FQGNSA. Trimming cost V 1 base and J 3 bases, with 4 bases left between them. This CDR3 region has 12 residues.